These 25 T cell receptor beta chains originate from one sample sequenced in a study of OX40 agonist ivuxolimab in advanced cancers. Generated by immunoSEQ multiplex PCR, the TCRdb table keeps only in-frame clones and is missing some. Among 14,000 or so clones, 76% were seen once, and the ten largest hold about 15%. The sample in question was CD4+ or CD8+ T cells sorted from blood, obtained in a trial of the OX40 agonist ivuxolimab. These receptors all come from an adult with an advanced solid tumor such as melanoma, head and neck, liver or kidney cancer.

The CDR3 region has the DNA TGTGCCAGCAGCTTAGGAAGTTACAGCCAGTACTTC. The encoded protein is CASSLGSYSQYF. The chain has TRBV13 and TRBJ2-5, with unresolved D. V was clipped by 0 bases and J by 10 bases, with 9 bases between them. Germline values: CDR1 PRHDT, CDR2 FYEKMQ (reference sequence). The CDR3 length is 12 residues.

V and J are TRBV5-4 and TRBJ2-7; D may be TRBD1 (5 bases). This CDR3 is built from 13 residues. Germline V gives CDR1 SGHNT, CDR2 YYREEE (reference sequence). V lost 2 bases, J lost 4 bases, and 10 bases lay in between. The CDR3 bases are TGTGCCAGCAGCTTTGGGTCAGGGTACGAGCAGTACTTC. Translating gives CASSFGSGYEQYF.

The V call is TRBV9, the J call TRBJ1-6; the D is unclear. Per germline, CDR1 SGDLS and CDR2 YYNGEE. The CDR3 contains 12 residues. The ends were cut back, 0 bases at V and 8 bases at J, with 3 bases in the middle. The DNA for the CDR3 is TGTGCCAGCAGCGTAGCGGATTCACCCCTCCACTTT. Translated: CASSVADSPLHF.

This rearrangement joins TRBV9 to TRBJ1-1, with D unclear. The CDR3 length is 13 residues. Deletions cut 3 bases from V and 4 bases from J, with 10 bases between. Per germline, CDR1 SGDLS and CDR2 YYNGEE. The CDR3 is CASSEGAVTEAFF. The CDR3 DNA follows: TGTGCCAGCAGCGAGGGAGCGGTCACTGAAGCTTTCTTT.

The chain uses TRBV25-1 and TRBJ1-2; tentative D call: TRBD1 (5 bases). V was shortened by 4 bases and J by 3 bases, with 12 bases between the two germline ends. Germline values: CDR1 MGHDK, CDR2 SYGVNS. This CDR3 spans 14 amino acids. The CDR3 DNA reads TGTGCCAGCAGTGGATTGGACACTCACTATGGCTACACCTTC. This gives the protein CASSGLDTHYGYTF.

The chain links TRBV19 to TRBJ1-2; 7 positions match TRBD1. The length of the CDR3 is 19 residues. With 5 bases clipped from V and 6 bases from J, the junction kept 24 bases outside the gene matches. Germline V gene data show CDR1 as LNHDA and CDR2 as SQIVND (reference sequence). Here the CDR3 reads CASSVHRTGLMGRLDGYTF. The CDR3 bases are TGTGCCAGTAGTGTCCACAGGACAGGACTGATGGGCCGACTAGATGGCTACACCTTC.

V is TRBV6-5 and J is TRBJ1-3; 7 bases match TRBD1. Germline values: CDR1 MNHEY, CDR2 SVGAGI. The CDR3 runs 15 residues. Germline trimming cut 1 base from V and 3 bases from J; bases unmatched to any gene: 3. This CDR3 is CASSYFRGYGNTIYF. The DNA of the CDR3 is TGTGCCAGCAGTTACTTCAGGGGGTATGGAAACACCATATATTTT.

By share, this clone ranks as medium-sized. This rearrangement joins TRBV27 to TRBJ2-7; TRBD1 matches at 8 bases. The ends lost 5 bases at V and 4 bases at J; junction bases unmatched: 7. The V gene's germline CDR1 is MNHEY and CDR2 SMNVEV (reference sequence). The CDR3 covers 14 residues. Here the CDR3 DNA reads TGTGCCAGCAGTGCGGGACAGGATTCTTACGAGCAGTACTTC. It codes for CASSAGQDSYEQYF.

The gene calls are TRBV9 and TRBJ1-4; no clear D gene. The CDR3 runs 15 residues. Germline lookup yields CDR1 SGDLS and CDR2 YYNGEE. V lost 0 bases, J lost 0 bases, and 6 bases lay in between. The DNA for the CDR3 is TGTGCCAGCAGCGTAGCTGGAACAACTAATGAAAAACTGTTTTTT. Protein sequence: CASSVAGTTNEKLFF.

In its sample, this clone was seen a few times. The V and J genes are TRBV28 and TRBJ1-1; D perhaps matches TRBD1 (5 bases). This CDR3 is built from 15 residues. Germline V CDR1 and CDR2: MDHEN, SYDVKM. The germline V and J ends were trimmed by 2 bases and 4 bases, with 14 bases remaining between them. CDR3 sequence (DNA): TGTGCCAGCAGTTTAGGTTCGGGAGGGGCCACTGAAGCTTTCTTT. The encoded protein is CASSLGSGGATEAFF.

V and J are TRBV6-5 and TRBJ1-2; the D is unclear. V was clipped by 5 bases and J by 6 bases, with 13 bases between them. Germline lookup yields CDR1 MNHEY and CDR2 SVGAGI. CDR3 length equals 13 residues. CDR3 sequence reads: CASSPSKTNGYTF. Here the CDR3 DNA reads TGTGCCAGCAGTCCTTCTAAGACAAATGGCTACACCTTC.

The genes are TRBV7-9 and TRBJ1-1; tentative D call: TRBD1 (6 bases). Trimming took off 7 bases at V and 5 bases at J, with 14 bases between the two ends. This CDR3 comprises 13 residues. The V gene's germline CDR1 is SEHNR and CDR2 FQNEAQ (reference sequence). For the CDR3, the DNA is TGTGCCAGCAACGAAAGGGGGATGACTGAAGCTTTCTTT. It translates to CASNERGMTEAFF.

About this clone itself: Different DNA sequences within this sample yield the same CDR3. This sequence joins TRBV5-1 and TRBJ1-4, with 12 bases matching TRBD1. Germline trimming cut 4 bases from V and 8 bases from J; bases unmatched to any gene: 3. CDR1 is SGHRS, CDR2 YFSETQ, per germline. The CDR3 length is 14 residues. CDR3 sequence reads: CASSPGTGGEKLFF. The CDR3 DNA is TGCGCCAGCAGCCCCGGGACAGGGGGCGAAAAACTGTTTTTT.

The J gene is TRBJ1-1, the V gene TRBV11-2, with unresolved D. The CDR3 has 12 residues. Per germline, CDR1 SGHAT and CDR2 FQNNGV. Trimming took off 2 bases at V and 8 bases at J, with 9 bases between the two ends. The CDR3 sequence: CASSLSVREAFF. The CDR3 bases are TGTGCCAGCAGCTTATCTGTCAGAGAAGCTTTCTTT.

The chain links TRBV4-1 to TRBJ2-2; TRBD1 matches at 7 bases. Germline V lookup: CDR1 MGHRA, CDR2 YSYEKL. Unmatched junction bases numbered 8, after V lost 0 bases and J lost 4 bases. This CDR3 spans 17 amino acids. This CDR3 is CASSQDGRGRATGELFF. The CDR3 region has the DNA TGCGCCAGCAGCCAAGACGGAAGGGGGCGTGCCACCGGGGAGCTGTTTTTT.

This chain uses TRBV4-1 with TRBJ2-2; D perhaps matches TRBD1 (5 bases). This CDR3 has 17 amino acids. Germline values: CDR1 MGHRA, CDR2 YSYEKL. Trimming removed 3 bases at V and 1 base at J, with 15 bases between. CDR3 bases: TGCGCCAGCAGCCAGTGGGCCCGGACAATGAACACCGGGGAGCTGTTTTTT. Protein product: CASSQWARTMNTGELFF.

This clone was observed a few times. This rearrangement joins TRBV7-9 to TRBJ2-3; the D call may be TRBD1 or TRBD2 (5 bases each). This CDR3 is built from 16 residues. Germline CDR1 SEHNR, CDR2 FQNEAQ (reference sequence). Trimming shortened V by 8 bases and J by 4 bases, and 22 bases separated the two germline ends. Here the CDR3 reads CASGSPRGPDSDTQYF. CDR3 coding DNA: TGTGCCAGCGGCTCGCCCCGGGGACCCGATTCAGATACGCAGTATTTT. Filled out from reference TRBV7-9 and TRBJ2-3, the complete variable domain reads DTGVSQNPRHKITKRGQNVTFRCDPISEHNRLYWYRQTLGQGPEFLTYFQNEAQLEKSRLLSDRFSAERPKGSFSTLEIQRTEQGDSAMYLCASGSPRGPDSDTQYFGPGTRLTVL.

The chain joins TRBV7-9 to TRBJ1-2, with unresolved D. Trimming pared 1 base from V and 8 bases from J, leaving 8 bases between. Germline V gene lookup returns CDR1 SEHNR and CDR2 FQNEAQ (reference sequence). CDR3 size: 12 residues. The CDR3 loop reads CASSLGAEGYTF. DNA of the CDR3: TGTGCCAGCAGCTTAGGGGCGGAGGGCTACACCTTC.

J is TRBJ1-2 and V is TRBV2; 7 bases line up with TRBD1. Trimming at V came to 5 bases and at J to 3 bases, leaving 12 bases not matched to a gene. The CDR3 sequence is 16 residues long. Looked up from germline, CDR1 is SNHLY and CDR2 is FYNNEI. The CDR3 region is CASSLTQGGGYYGYTF. CDR3 in DNA: TGTGCCAGCAGTCTAACCCAGGGGGGAGGATACTATGGCTACACCTTC.

The chain recombines TRBV5-1 with TRBJ1-1; D remains unclear. The CDR3 is 15 residues long. Trimming shortened V by 6 bases and J by 4 bases, and 19 bases separated the two germline ends. Germline-derived CDR1 and CDR2 are SGHRS and YFSETQ. This chain's CDR3 is CASTAGPIGSTEAFF. The CDR3 DNA reads TGCGCCAGCACCGCGGGCCCGATAGGGTCCACTGAAGCTTTCTTT.

The CDR3 sequence: CASSLGADEQYF. CDR3 sequence (DNA): TGCGCCAGCAGCTTGGGGGCAGACGAGCAGTACTTC. This chain links TRBV5-1 with TRBJ2-7, with D uncertain. The CDR3 is 12 amino acids. Germline V CDR1 and CDR2: SGHRS, YFSETQ. The V and J ends lost 0 bases and 5 bases respectively, with 6 bases between them.

The V and J genes are TRBV5-8 and TRBJ2-3, with 10 bases that match TRBD1. The J segment lost 5 bases and the V segment lost 4 bases, leaving 7 bases of the junction unmatched. The length of the CDR3 is 15 residues. The germline V gene has CDR1 SGHTS and CDR2 YDEGEE. DNA of the CDR3: TGTGCCAGCAGCACCGGGACAGGGGAAGGAGATACGCAGTATTTT. It translates to CASSTGTGEGDTQYF. The variable domain in full, completed from reference TRBV5-8 and TRBJ2-3, reads EAGVTQSPTHLIKTRGQQATLRCSPISGHTSVYWYQQALGLGLQFLLWYDEGEERNRGNFPPRFSGRQFPNYSSELNVNALELEDSALYLCASSTGTGEGDTQYFGPGTRLTVL.

The chain is built from TRBV4-3 and TRBJ2-3, with 7 bases aligning to TRBD1. Germline V lookup: CDR1 LGHNA, CDR2 YSLEER. V shed 0 bases and J 5 bases; nucleotides not matched to a gene: 2. This CDR3 is 14 amino acids long. CDR3: CASSQDTGVDTQYF. Written as DNA, the CDR3 is TGCGCCAGCAGCCAAGACACAGGGGTAGATACGCAGTATTTT.

This chain uses TRBV9 with TRBJ2-2; 10 bases fit TRBD1. Germline assignment: CDR1 SGDLS and CDR2 YYNGEE. With V trimmed by 2 bases and J by 6 bases, 4 bases remained unmatched. This CDR3 is 15 amino acids long. CDR3 protein: CASSVAGQGAGELFF. The CDR3 DNA follows: TGTGCCAGCAGCGTCGCTGGACAGGGGGCCGGGGAGCTGTTTTTT.

The chain carries TRBV5-1 and TRBJ2-6; D not certain. Looked up from germline, CDR1 is SGHRS and CDR2 is YFSETQ. This CDR3 is 11 amino acids long. Trimming cost V 7 bases and J 1 base, with 0 bases left between them. The CDR3 here is CASSGANVLTF. DNA for the CDR3: TGCGCCAGCTCTGGGGCCAACGTCCTGACTTTC.